The present T cell receptor (beta chain) was sequenced within a study of PD-L1 blockade in urothelial cancer. Study at large: Individuals in the cohort had been given 0 to 3 earlier chemotherapy regimens. Researchers looked at the blood 3 weeks (second dose) and 6 weeks after treatment began.

Profiled with immunoSEQ multiplex PCR; TCRdb holds only in-frame clones, not every one. The sample carries almost 30,000 clones, approximately 87% recorded once. The CDR3 length is 18 residues. CDR1 is ENHRY and CDR2 is SYGVKD in the germline V gene. V shed 0 bases, J shed 8 bases, and the junction held 12 bases outside the gene matches. This chain joins TRBV10-3 and TRBJ2-1, with 11 bases fitting TRBD2. The sequences come from PBMCs, collected around atezolizumab (anti-PD-L1) treatment. This TCR derives from a man aged 50 to 59 with urothelial cancer. The CDR3 sequence: CAISESLLAGGPTDEQFF. Written as DNA, the CDR3 is TGTGCCATCAGTGAGTCGTTATTAGCGGGAGGGCCAACGGATGAGCAGTTCTTC.